A single sample is the source of the 9 T cell receptor beta chains below, sequenced in a study of brain T cells in children with intractable seizures. Sequencing used immunoSEQ multiplex PCR; TCRdb keeps in-frame clones, though not all of them. The sample yields under 400,000 clones, about 94% seen once. Time point meaning: blood from clinic visit 5 months post-surgery; TSC patient then seizure free. The source was peripheral blood, collected 5 to 6 months after surgery. The origin of the receptors is a boy under three years old with tuberous sclerosis and intractable seizures.

CDR3 region: CASSSGVAGVFDEQYF. The DNA of the CDR3 is TGCGCCAGCAGTTCCGGGGTAGCGGGAGTCTTCGACGAGCAGTACTTC. The rearrangement joins TRBV5-1 to TRBJ2-7, with 9 bases matching TRBD2. CDR3 size: 16 residues. Germline assignment: CDR1 SGHRS and CDR2 YFSETQ. V gave up 5 bases and J gave up 5 bases; unmatched junction bases: 14.

The rearrangement joins TRBV30 to TRBJ1-2; D gene ambiguous. The CDR3 is made up of 11 amino acids. V lost 4 bases, J lost 2 bases, and 5 bases lay in between. CDR1 is GTSNPN and CDR2 is SVGIG in the germline V gene (reference sequence). The CDR3 here is CAWTANYGYTF. The CDR3 region has the DNA TGTGCCTGGACGGCAAACTATGGCTACACCTTC.

The genes are TRBV5-1 and TRBJ2-5, with TRBD2 identical over 8 bases. After removal of 1 base from V and 2 bases from J, the junction contained 7 bases not matched to a gene. The CDR3 is 16 residues long. The V gene's germline CDR1 is SGHRS and CDR2 YFSETQ. The CDR3 spells CASSLRTSSAQETQYF. The CDR3 DNA reads as TGCGCCAGCAGCTTGCGGACTAGCTCCGCTCAAGAGACCCAGTACTTC.

CDR3 bases: TGTGCCAGCAGCGTAGTTGGGGGGCAGGGTAACACCGGGGAGCTGTTTTTT. Translated: CASSVVGGQGNTGELFF. The chain combines TRBV9 with TRBJ2-2; possibly TRBD1 or TRBD2 for D (6 bases each). The CDR3 runs 17 residues. V was pared by 0 bases and J by 2 bases, with 14 bases between. The germline V gene has CDR1 SGDLS and CDR2 YYNGEE.

The rearrangement links TRBV4-1 to TRBJ2-7; D is ambiguous. Trimming removed 3 bases from V and 1 base from J, with 13 bases in between. The CDR3 contains 15 residues. Germline V gene lookup returns CDR1 MGHRA and CDR2 YSYEKL. The CDR3 reads CASSHLWEASYEQYF. The DNA of the CDR3 is TGCGCCAGCAGCCACTTATGGGAAGCTTCCTACGAGCAGTACTTC.

The J gene is TRBJ1-2, the V gene TRBV5-1; 8 nucleotides agree with TRBD1. V lost 4 bases, J lost 7 bases, and 6 bases stayed unmatched. The CDR3 is 13 amino acids. Per the germline V gene, CDR1 is SGHRS and CDR2 is YFSETQ. Here the CDR3 reads CASSPTGAGGYTF. The CDR3 bases are TGCGCCAGCAGCCCGACAGGGGCCGGTGGCTACACCTTC.

The chain uses TRBV28 and TRBJ2-7, with 9 bases that match TRBD2. V lost 2 bases and J lost 5; bases outside the gene matches: 4. This CDR3 spans 14 amino acids. The germline V gene has CDR1 MDHEN and CDR2 SYDVKM. The CDR3 loop reads CASSLTGLAHEQYF. CDR3 DNA: TGTGCCAGCAGTTTAACAGGACTAGCGCACGAGCAGTACTTC.

The chain combines TRBV19 with TRBJ2-2; D is possibly TRBD2 (6 bases). There are 11 residues in the CDR3. Trimming left V 9 bases short and J 7 bases short, with 9 bases between. The germline V gene encodes CDR1 LNHDA and CDR2 SQIVND (reference sequence). The CDR3 coding sequence is TGTGCCAGCCGGGGGTACGGGGAGCTGTTTTTT. Translating it yields CASRGYGELFF.

This chain joins TRBV5-4 and TRBJ1-3; the match to TRBD1 covers 7 bases. The CDR3 contains 16 residues. Per germline, CDR1 SGHNT and CDR2 YYREEE (reference sequence). The V segment lost 5 bases and the J segment 0 bases; nucleotides outside the gene matches: 8. The CDR3 region is CASSLNRDSSGNTIYF. As DNA, the CDR3 is TGTGCCAGCAGTCTGAACCGGGACAGCTCTGGAAACACCATATATTTT. Drawing the rest from reference TRBV5-4 and TRBJ1-3, the complete variable domain is ETGVTQSPTHLIKTRGQQVTLRCSSQSGHNTVSWYQQALGQGPQFIFQYYREEENGRGNFPPRFSGLQFPNYSSELNVNALELDDSALYLCASSLNRDSSGNTIYFGEGSWLTVV.